The entry that follows covers one TCR beta chain sequence. J gave up 1 base and V 3 bases, and 3 bases lay outside the gene matches. CDR3 size: 15 residues. Per the germline V gene, CDR1 is SGHRS and CDR2 is YFSETQ. This sample stems from a study of blood T cell repertoires in COVID-19. Study information: The cDNA or gDNA used as material had been derived from T cells, B-cell-depleted T cells, or PBMCs.

The assay was immunoSEQ multiplex PCR, and TCRdb's table has in-frame clones only and misses some. The sample holds roughly 260,000 clones, over 75% seen once. The chain links TRBV5-1 to TRBJ2-2; 7 nucleotides agree with TRBD2. Sequenced: peripheral blood. The TCR comes from a middle-aged woman who had recovered from COVID-19. As DNA, the CDR3 is TGCGCCAGCAGCTGGGGACTATTGAACACCGGGGAGCTGTTTTTT. Amino acid sequence: CASSWGLLNTGELFF.